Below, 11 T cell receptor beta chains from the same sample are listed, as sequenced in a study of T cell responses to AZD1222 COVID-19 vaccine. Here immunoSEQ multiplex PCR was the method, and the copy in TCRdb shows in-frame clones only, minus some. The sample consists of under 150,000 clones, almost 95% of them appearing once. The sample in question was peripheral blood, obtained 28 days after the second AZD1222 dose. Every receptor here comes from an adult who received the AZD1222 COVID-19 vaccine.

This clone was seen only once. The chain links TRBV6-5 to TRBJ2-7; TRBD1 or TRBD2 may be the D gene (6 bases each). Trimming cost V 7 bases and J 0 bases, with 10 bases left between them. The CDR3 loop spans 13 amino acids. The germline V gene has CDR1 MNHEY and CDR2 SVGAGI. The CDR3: CASNGGSSYEQYV. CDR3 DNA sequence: TGTGCCAGCAACGGGGGCAGCTCCTACGAGCAGTACGTC.

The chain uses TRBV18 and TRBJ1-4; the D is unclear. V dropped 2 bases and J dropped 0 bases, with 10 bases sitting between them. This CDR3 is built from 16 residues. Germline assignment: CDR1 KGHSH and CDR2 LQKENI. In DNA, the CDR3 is TGTGCCAGCTCACCAATGGAAGTTGCAACTAATGAAAAACTGTTTTTT. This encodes CASSPMEVATNEKLFF.

The CDR3 nucleotides read TGTGCCAGCAGCCCCGGGGTACTGAACACAGATACGCAGTATTTT. Translation: CASSPGVLNTDTQYF. The gene calls are TRBV7-6 and TRBJ2-3; possibly TRBD2 for D (5 bases). Germline assignment: CDR1 SGHVS and CDR2 FNYEAQ. The CDR3 sequence is 15 residues long. V was cut by 5 bases and J by 2 bases, with 14 bases left in between.

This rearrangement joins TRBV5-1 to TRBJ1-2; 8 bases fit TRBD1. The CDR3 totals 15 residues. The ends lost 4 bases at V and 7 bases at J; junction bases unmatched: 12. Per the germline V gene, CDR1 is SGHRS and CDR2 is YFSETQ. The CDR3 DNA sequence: TGCGCCAGCAGCCAGGATGGACAGGGAGTGGCTGGCTACACCTTC. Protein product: CASSQDGQGVAGYTF. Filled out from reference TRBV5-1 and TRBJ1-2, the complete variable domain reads KAGVTQTPRYLIKTRGQQVTLSCSPISGHRSVSWYQQTPGQGLQFLFEYFSETQRNKGNFPGRFSGRQFSNSRSEMNVSTLELGDSALYLCASSQDGQGVAGYTFGSGTRLTVV.

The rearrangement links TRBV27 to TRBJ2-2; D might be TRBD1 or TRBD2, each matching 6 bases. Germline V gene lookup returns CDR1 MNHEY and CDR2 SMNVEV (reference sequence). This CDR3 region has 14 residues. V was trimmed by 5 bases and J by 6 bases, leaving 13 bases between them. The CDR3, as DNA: TGTGCCAGCAGTGAACTGGGGGGCTCCGGGGAGCTGTTTTTT. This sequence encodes CASSELGGSGELFF.

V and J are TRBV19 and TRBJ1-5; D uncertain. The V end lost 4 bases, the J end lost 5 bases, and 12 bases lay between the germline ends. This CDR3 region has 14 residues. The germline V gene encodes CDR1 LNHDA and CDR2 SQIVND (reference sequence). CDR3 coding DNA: TGTGCCAGTAGTACTTACAGACCTCATCAGCCCCAGCATTTT. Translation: CASSTYRPHQPQHF.

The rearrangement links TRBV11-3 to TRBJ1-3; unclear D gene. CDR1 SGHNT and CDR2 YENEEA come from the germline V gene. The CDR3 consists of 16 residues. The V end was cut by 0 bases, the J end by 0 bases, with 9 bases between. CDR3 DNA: TGTGCCAGCAGCTTAGATAAGGGCCCCTCTGGAAACACCATATATTTT. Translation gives CASSLDKGPSGNTIYF.

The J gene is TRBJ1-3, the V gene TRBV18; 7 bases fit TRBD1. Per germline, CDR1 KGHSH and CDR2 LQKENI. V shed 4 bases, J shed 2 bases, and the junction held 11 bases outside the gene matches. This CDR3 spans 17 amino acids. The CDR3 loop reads CASSLQNRGQTGNTIYF. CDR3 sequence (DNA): TGTGCCAGCTCACTTCAAAACAGGGGACAGACTGGAAACACCATATATTTT. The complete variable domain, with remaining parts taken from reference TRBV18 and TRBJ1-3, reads NAGVMQNPRHLVRRRGQEARLRCSPMKGHSHVYWYRQLPEEGLKFMVYLQKENIIDESGMPKERFSAEFPKEGPSILRIQQVVRGDSAAYFCASSLQNRGQTGNTIYFGEGSWLTVV.

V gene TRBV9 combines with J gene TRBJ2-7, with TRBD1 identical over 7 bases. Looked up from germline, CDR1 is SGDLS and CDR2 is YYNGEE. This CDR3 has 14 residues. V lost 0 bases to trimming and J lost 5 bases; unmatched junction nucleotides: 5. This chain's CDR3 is CASSVGVTGNEQYF. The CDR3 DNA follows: TGTGCCAGCAGCGTAGGAGTGACAGGGAACGAGCAGTACTTC.

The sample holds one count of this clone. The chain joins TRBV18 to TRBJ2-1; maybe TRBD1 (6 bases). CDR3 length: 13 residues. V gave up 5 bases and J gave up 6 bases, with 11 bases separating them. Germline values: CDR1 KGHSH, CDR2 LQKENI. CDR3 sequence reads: CASSVNRVNEQFF. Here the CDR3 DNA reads TGTGCCAGCTCAGTCAACAGGGTCAATGAGCAGTTCTTC.

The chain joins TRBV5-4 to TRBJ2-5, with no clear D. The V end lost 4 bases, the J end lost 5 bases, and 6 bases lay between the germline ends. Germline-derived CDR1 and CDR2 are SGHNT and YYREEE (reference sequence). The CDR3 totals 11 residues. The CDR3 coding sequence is TGTGCCAGCAGCCCCGGGGAGACCCAGTACTTC. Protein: CASSPGETQYF.